Listed below are T cell receptor beta chains from one sample, sequenced in a study of blood T cell repertoires in COVID-19. Data came from immunoSEQ multiplex PCR; TCRdb stores just in-frame clones and leaves some out. This sample has tens of thousands of clones; about 71% occur once, and the top ten carry about 9.1%. Sequenced sample: peripheral blood. The receptors originated from a woman aged 70-85 years with acute or convalescent COVID-19. Both conserved end residues are part of each CDR3. A D gene is named only where the DNA matches it firmly. Clone size is given for some rows only: seen once, a few or many times, or a class if the clone is expanded.

V gene	clone size	J gene	D gene	CDR3 protein	CDR3 DNA
TRBV7-8	few	TRBJ1-1	NA	CASSLPGRDTEAFF	TGTGCCAGCAGCTTACCAGGGAGGGACACTGAAGCTTTCTTT
TRBV30	NA	TRBJ2-3	NA	CAWSSTDYRIRGF	TGTGCCTGGAGTAGTACAGACTACCGTATCAGGGGTTTT
TRBV2	NA	TRBJ2-5	TRBD1	CASSEKDRGWETQYF	TGTGCCAGCAGTGAAAAGGACAGGGGGTGGGAGACCCAGTACTTC
TRBV10-3	once	TRBJ2-5	NA	CAISESRGGGETQYF	TGTGCCATCAGTGAGTCGCGGGGAGGTGGGGAGACCCAGTACTTC
TRBV5-4	NA	TRBJ2-1	NA	CASSLEVAPSAEQFF	TGTGCCAGCAGCTTGGAGGTAGCGCCAAGCGCTGAGCAGTTCTTC
TRBV5-1	NA	TRBJ2-1	NA	CASSGGDFSYNEQFF	TGCGCCAGCAGCGGAGGGGATTTCTCCTACAATGAGCAGTTCTTC
TRBV6-2/TRBV6-3	NA	TRBJ2-7	TRBD1	CASSLTGRYEQYF	TGTGCCAGCAGCTTGACAGGGCGGTACGAGCAGTACTTC
TRBV4-1	NA	TRBJ2-7	NA	CASSLSRTPRNEQYF	TGCGCCAGCAGCCTGTCCAGGACTCCCCGAAACGAGCAGTACTTC
TRBV11-2	NA	TRBJ1-1	NA	CASSLVFSEGAFF	TGTGCCAGCAGCTTAGTGTTCTCCGAGGGAGCTTTCTTT
TRBV2	few	TRBJ1-2	NA	CASSDAGGGGYGYTF	TGTGCCAGCAGTGACGCGGGGGGAGGGGGCTATGGCTACACCTTC
TRBV11-1	NA	TRBJ1-6	NA	CASSLQGRGDSPLHF	TGTGCCAGCAGCTTACAAGGCAGGGGTGATTCACCCCTCCACTTT
TRBV19	few	TRBJ1-1	TRBD1	CASSTGQPTEAFF	TGTGCCAGTAGTACGGGACAGCCCACTGAAGCTTTCTTT
TRBV20-1	few	TRBJ2-1	NA	CSARLSNEQFF	TGCAGTGCTAGACTATCAAATGAGCAGTTCTTC
TRBV10-1	NA	TRBJ2-4	NA	CASSEGGLPFKNIQYF	TGCGCCAGCAGTGAAGGTGGGCTCCCCTTCAAAAACATTCAGTACTTC
TRBV3-1/TRBV3-2	NA	TRBJ1-6	NA	CASSYTLRGGENSPLHF	TGTGCCAGCAGCTACACCCTTCGAGGGGGTGAGAATTCACCCCTCCACTTT
TRBV28	NA	TRBJ2-2	TRBD2	CASRTGGNTGELFF	TGTGCCAGCCGGACGGGAGGGAACACCGGGGAGCTGTTTTTT
TRBV5-4	NA	TRBJ1-1	NA	CASSLDWNTEAFF	TGTGCCAGCAGCTTGGACTGGAACACTGAAGCTTTCTTT
TRBV19	NA	TRBJ1-1	TRBD1	CASSSTGGWEAFF	TGTGCCAGTAGTTCGACAGGGGGCTGGGAAGCTTTCTTT
TRBV9	NA	TRBJ1-1	TRBD1	CASSQGQSMAEAFF	TGTGCCAGCAGCCAGGGACAGTCTATGGCTGAAGCTTTCTTT
TRBV20-1	once	TRBJ2-7	NA	CSARGWDEQYF	TGCAGTGCAAGGGGTTGGGACGAGCAGTACTTC
TRBV6-1	once	TRBJ1-1	TRBD1	CASSEWTGGDTEAFF	TGTGCCAGCAGTGAATGGACAGGAGGGGACACTGAAGCTTTCTTT